These 29 T cell receptor beta chains were sequenced from one sample in a study of blood T cell repertoires in COVID-19. Produced via immunoSEQ multiplex PCR; TCRdb's table is partial and in-frame only. The sample contains around 240,000 clones, more than 75% of which appear only once. The sample comprised PBMCs or T cells enriched from blood (not recorded which). The receptor set was obtained from a woman aged 50 to 60 who had recovered from COVID-19.

A remark on this clone: Different DNA sequences within this sample yield the same CDR3. V and J are TRBV29-1 and TRBJ2-5; D might be TRBD1 (5 bases). Trimming stripped 4 bases from V and 2 bases from J, with 8 bases between. The CDR3 is 12 residues long. In germline, CDR1 is SQVTM, CDR2 ANQGSEA. CDR3 nucleotides: TGCAGCGTTGCTAGGGGACAAGAGACCCAGTACTTC. Its protein product is CSVARGQETQYF.

The rearrangement joins TRBV29-1 to TRBJ2-1; D is undetermined. Germline CDR1 and CDR2: SQVTM and ANQGSEA. V was shortened by 7 bases and J by 4 bases, with 17 bases between the two germline ends. The CDR3 is made up of 14 amino acids. The CDR3 is CSANILSLYNEQFF. The DNA of the CDR3 is TGCAGCGCCAATATTCTCTCACTTTACAATGAGCAGTTCTTC.

The rearrangement uses TRBV18 and TRBJ2-5; 8 nucleotides align to TRBD1. Germline loops: CDR1 KGHSH, CDR2 LQKENI. J lost 4 bases, V lost 5 bases, and 6 bases had no gene match. The CDR3 has 14 amino acids. This CDR3 reads CASSTRTGRETQYF. The CDR3 nucleotides read TGTGCCAGCTCAACGAGGACAGGGCGAGAGACCCAGTACTTC.

This rearrangement joins TRBV18 to TRBJ1-1; 11 bases line up with TRBD1. In germline, CDR1 is KGHSH, CDR2 LQKENI. The CDR3 is 15 residues long. V gave up 5 bases and J gave up 3 bases; unmatched junction bases: 5. CDR3 in DNA: TGTGCCAGCTCAGCGGACAGGGGGCTTGACACTGAAGCTTTCTTT. It specifies CASSADRGLDTEAFF.

The chain has TRBV2 and TRBJ2-2; 8 nucleotides match TRBD1. V shed 11 bases and J 0 bases; nucleotides not matched to a gene: 2. Germline V gene lookup returns CDR1 SNHLY and CDR2 FYNNEI. This CDR3 spans 13 amino acids. DNA for the CDR3: TGTGCCTACAGGGGGACGAACACCGGGGAGCTGTTTTTT. This translates into CAYRGTNTGELFF. Full variable domain (rest looked up from reference TRBV2 and TRBJ2-2): EPEVTQTPSHQVTQMGQEVILRCVPISNHLYFYWYRQILGQKVEFLVSFYNNEISEKSEIFDDQFSVERPDGSNFTLKIRSTKLEDSAMYFCAYRGTNTGELFFGEGSRLTVL.

This chain joins TRBV5-1 and TRBJ1-2; D is uncertain. V lost 0 bases, J lost 3 bases, and 6 bases lay in between. CDR3 length: 13 residues. Per germline, CDR1 SGHRS and CDR2 YFSETQ. The CDR3 region is CASSLAGDYGYTF. The CDR3 DNA sequence: TGCGCCAGCAGCTTGGCCGGGGACTATGGCTACACCTTC.

The chain carries TRBV28 and TRBJ1-2; TRBD1 agrees at 9 bases. Germline assignment: CDR1 MDHEN and CDR2 SYDVKM. CDR3 length: 17 residues. V dropped 5 bases and J dropped 7; count of bases not matched to a gene: 17. The CDR3 DNA follows: TGTGCCAGCAGTCCCCTTAATCCGGGACAGGGTCGGTCTGGCTACACCTTC. It translates to CASSPLNPGQGRSGYTF.

This clone has only a few counts. This rearrangement joins TRBV7-9 to TRBJ2-3, with 9 bases that match TRBD2. The ends lost 4 bases at V and 1 base at J; junction bases unmatched: 9. CDR3 length: 17 residues. The germline CDR1 and CDR2 sequences are SEHNR and FQNEAQ (reference sequence). The CDR3 nucleotides are TGTGCCAGCAGCTCAGGGGTCCGGACTAGCGGCACAGATACGCAGTATTTT. Protein sequence: CASSSGVRTSGTDTQYF.

This chain connects TRBV5-1 to TRBJ1-6; 7 positions agree with TRBD1. This CDR3 contains 15 residues. Germline V gives CDR1 SGHRS, CDR2 YFSETQ. V shed 3 bases, J shed 8 bases, and the junction held 8 bases outside the gene matches. The DNA of the CDR3 is TGCGCCAGCAGCTCAGACAGGGCGATTGATTCACCCCTCCACTTT. It is translated as CASSSDRAIDSPLHF.

The V call is TRBV18, the J call TRBJ1-1, with a weak D call TRBD1 (6 bases). CDR3 size: 16 residues. Germline V CDR1 and CDR2: KGHSH, LQKENI. V gave up 3 bases and J gave up 4 bases, with 18 bases separating them. The CDR3 DNA sequence: TGTGCCAGCTCACCGATCAGGGGTCAACAAGTCACTGAAGCTTTCTTT. Protein: CASSPIRGQQVTEAFF.

V and J are TRBV18 and TRBJ1-1, with D possibly being TRBD1 (5 bases). The CDR3 runs 15 residues. V was clipped by 2 bases and J by 4 bases, with 14 bases between them. Per germline, CDR1 KGHSH and CDR2 LQKENI. CDR3 DNA sequence: TGTGCCAGCTCACCAAATGCGGGGGAGAGCACTGAAGCTTTCTTT. Protein sequence: CASSPNAGESTEAFF.

V gene TRBV19 combines with J gene TRBJ2-7; D is undetermined. The germline CDR1 and CDR2 sequences are LNHDA and SQIVND (reference sequence). The CDR3 length is 18 residues. The V end lost 7 bases, the J end lost 3 bases, and 28 bases lay between the germline ends. The CDR3 is CASNQSHRRGRRNYEQYF. CDR3 nucleotide sequence: TGTGCCAGTAACCAAAGCCACCGGCGAGGTCGACGGAACTACGAGCAGTACTTC.

This chain links TRBV7-8 with TRBJ1-5; possibly TRBD1 for D (5 bases). Trimming shortened V by 1 base and J by 2 bases, and 12 bases separated the two germline ends. The CDR3 has 16 amino acids. Germline V gene lookup returns CDR1 SGHVS and CDR2 FQNEAQ. The CDR3: CASSLGSRVGNQPQHF. CDR3 sequence (DNA): TGTGCCAGCAGCTTAGGATCCAGGGTGGGCAATCAGCCCCAGCATTTT.

This clone was counted once. The V and J genes are TRBV7-9 and TRBJ2-5; 8 nucleotides align to TRBD1. This CDR3 contains 14 residues. Germline CDR1 and CDR2: SEHNR and FQNEAQ (reference sequence). Germline trimming cut 5 bases from V and 4 bases from J; bases unmatched to any gene: 6. CDR3 residues: CASSPGQGRETQYF. The CDR3 DNA follows: TGTGCCAGCAGCCCCGGACAGGGCAGAGAGACCCAGTACTTC.

The V and J genes are TRBV7-2 and TRBJ1-3, with 8 positions matching TRBD1. The CDR3 extends over 15 amino acids. Trimming took 6 bases from V and 4 from J; bases not matched to a gene: 8. CDR1 and CDR2 (germline): SGHTA, FQGNSA. The chain's CDR3 is CASRLGQGYGNTIYF. In DNA form, the CDR3 reads TGTGCCAGCAGGCTCGGACAGGGTTACGGAAACACCATATATTTT.

This clone is a singleton in its sample. The chain uses TRBV5-5 and TRBJ2-3; maybe TRBD2 (5 bases). Trimming shortened V by 0 bases and J by 11 bases, and 16 bases separated the two germline ends. The CDR3 is 14 amino acids. Per germline, CDR1 SGHKS and CDR2 YYEKEE (reference sequence). The chain's CDR3 is CASSLDGPLARQYF. For the CDR3, the DNA is TGTGCCAGCAGCTTGGATGGCCCCTTAGCGAGGCAGTATTTT.

The J gene is TRBJ1-2, the V gene TRBV14; 7 bases map to TRBD1. This CDR3 contains 15 residues. Germline trimming cut 1 base from V and 4 bases from J; bases unmatched to any gene: 6. Germline V lookup: CDR1 SGHDN, CDR2 FVKESK. The CDR3 DNA reads TGTGCCAGCAGCCAAGTACAGGGGCCGGGCTATGGCTACACCTTC. Its translation is CASSQVQGPGYGYTF.

The chain is built from TRBV7-3 and TRBJ2-3; 8 bases are shared with TRBD2. V lost 1 base to trimming and J lost 2 bases; unmatched junction nucleotides: 2. This CDR3 has 15 amino acids. Germline V CDR1 and CDR2: SGHTA, FQGTGA. CDR3 in amino acids: CASSLIGLATDTQYF. The CDR3 nucleotides read TGTGCCAGCAGCTTAATTGGACTAGCCACAGATACGCAGTATTTT.

Written as DNA, the CDR3 is TGCAGTGCGACTACTCCCTACGAGCAGTACTTC. It translates to CSATTPYEQYF. This chain uses TRBV20-1 with TRBJ2-7, with D possibly matching TRBD2 (5 bases). The CDR3 loop spans 11 amino acids. The ends were cut back, 6 bases at V and 2 bases at J, with 8 bases in the middle. In germline, CDR1 is DFQATT, CDR2 SNEGSKA (reference sequence).

V gene TRBV28 combines with J gene TRBJ1-5; no definite D call. The V and J ends lost 10 bases and 6 bases respectively, with 13 bases between them. The V gene's germline CDR1 is MDHEN and CDR2 SYDVKM. The CDR3 runs to 12 residues. The chain's CDR3 is CATYAGIQPQHF. The CDR3 DNA follows: TGTGCCACCTATGCCGGGATTCAGCCCCAGCATTTT.

The chain joins TRBV24-1 to TRBJ2-3; TRBD1 is a possible D gene (5 bases). Trimming left V 6 bases short and J 0 bases short, with 9 bases between. Germline V gene sequence: CDR1 KGHDR, CDR2 SFDVKD. The CDR3 loop spans 14 amino acids. The CDR3, as DNA: TGTGCCACCAGTAGCAGGGTTAGCACAGATACGCAGTATTTT. Its translation: CATSSRVSTDTQYF.

This chain connects TRBV7-3 to TRBJ2-1; 7 bases map to TRBD2. J gave up 12 bases and V 5 bases, and 22 bases lay outside the gene matches. The CDR3 is 17 amino acids. In germline, CDR1 is SGHTA, CDR2 FQGTGA. The CDR3 sequence is CASSPGLGTVAPGGQFF. The CDR3 bases are TGTGCCAGCAGCCCCGGCCTAGGGACTGTGGCGCCGGGGGGGCAGTTCTTC. The whole variable domain, remainder taken from reference TRBV7-3 and TRBJ2-1, is GAGVSQTPSNKVTEKGKYVELRCDPISGHTALYWYRQSLGQGPEFLIYFQGTGAADDSGLPNDRFFAVRPEGSVSTLKIQRTERGDSAVYLCASSPGLGTVAPGGQFFGPGTRLTVL.

This chain joins TRBV28 and TRBJ1-1; 8 nucleotides agree with TRBD1. CDR1 and CDR2 from the germline V gene are MDHEN and SYDVKM. J was trimmed by 4 bases and V by 5 bases; bases with no gene match: 12. The CDR3 covers 16 residues. CDR3 sequence reads: CASSSDRGPPVTEAFF. DNA for the CDR3: TGTGCCAGCAGTAGTGACAGGGGTCCGCCGGTCACTGAAGCTTTCTTT.

The chain joins TRBV6-5 to TRBJ2-5, with D tentatively TRBD1 (6 bases). Germline V lookup: CDR1 MNHEY, CDR2 SVGAGI. The V and J ends lost 0 bases and 2 bases respectively, with 7 bases between them. The CDR3 consists of 14 residues. The DNA of the CDR3 is TGTGCCAGCAGTTACTCCAGGGGACAAGAGACCCAGTACTTC. Translation: CASSYSRGQETQYF.

The chain employs TRBV19 and TRBJ1-5; TRBD1 is a possible D gene (6 bases). V was cut by 0 bases and J by 6 bases, with 9 bases left in between. The CDR3 extends over 14 amino acids. Germline-derived CDR1 and CDR2 are LNHDA and SQIVND (reference sequence). CDR3 protein: CASSIEGRGQPQHF. The CDR3, as DNA: TGTGCCAGTAGTATAGAGGGCAGGGGTCAGCCCCAGCATTTT.

This clone appeared once. The V call is TRBV6-2 or TRBV6-3, the J call TRBJ2-2; the match to TRBD1 covers 8 bases. Germline-derived CDR1 and CDR2 are MNHEY and SVGEGT. The CDR3 is 17 residues long. The V and J ends lost 2 bases and 3 bases, in that order; junction bases with no gene match: 8. Here the CDR3 DNA reads TGTGCCAGCAGTTACATCTTGGGACAGGATTACACCGGGGAGCTGTTTTTT. As protein: CASSYILGQDYTGELFF.

The rearrangement joins TRBV11-2 to TRBJ2-7, with TRBD2 identical over 7 bases. There are 16 residues in the CDR3. The V and J ends lost 2 bases and 3 bases, in that order; junction bases with no gene match: 10. The germline CDR1 and CDR2 sequences are SGHAT and FQNNGV. CDR3 DNA sequence: TGTGCCAGCAGCTTATTTGCGGGAGAGGGGATCTACGAGCAGTACTTC. Its translation is CASSLFAGEGIYEQYF.

The genes are TRBV5-4 and TRBJ2-3; 10 bases fit TRBD1. V lost 4 bases and J lost 4; bases outside the gene matches: 3. The germline V gene encodes CDR1 SGHNT and CDR2 YYREEE (reference sequence). The CDR3 is 14 amino acids. DNA of the CDR3: TGTGCCAGCAGCACCGGACAGGGGGCAGATACGCAGTATTTT. This translates into CASSTGQGADTQYF. The entire variable domain, with the rest obtained from reference TRBV5-4 and TRBJ2-3, is as follows: ETGVTQSPTHLIKTRGQQVTLRCSSQSGHNTVSWYQQALGQGPQFIFQYYREEENGRGNFPPRFSGLQFPNYSSELNVNALELDDSALYLCASSTGQGADTQYFGPGTRLTVL.

The chain employs TRBV27 and TRBJ1-1; D remains ambiguous. The germline V and J ends were trimmed by 8 bases and 1 base, with 14 bases remaining between them. This CDR3 has 14 residues. Per the germline V gene, CDR1 is MNHEY and CDR2 is SMNVEV (reference sequence). CDR3 in DNA: TGTGCCAGCGGGGTCGGGATGGGGAACACTGAAGCTTTCTTT. This gives the protein CASGVGMGNTEAFF.